What follows are 8 T cell receptor beta chains derived from one specimen sequenced in a study of vaccination and CD4 T cells after COVID-19. The antigens these receptors bind are not known. Sequenced with the Oncomine TCR Beta short-read assay was DNA taken from cultured CD4+ T cells. MiXCR, applied by TCRdb to the PCR reads, yields one record per CDR3 protein. This table has 18,000 or so distinct CDR3 sequences, less than 30% appearing once. As for treatment: roughly nine-day PBMC culture with coronavirus spike peptide pools or control peptides (ViraFEST assay). Material for sequencing was cultured CD4+ T cells from blood. Source of these receptors: a human donor with COVID-19.

A few counts support this clonotype. The J gene is TRBJ1-2, the V gene TRBV6-1, with 8 positions matching TRBD1. The CDR3 sequence is 14 residues long. The V gene end was trimmed by 6 bases and the J gene end by 5 bases; junction bases not matched to a gene: 8. CDR1 and CDR2 (germline): MNHNS, SASEGT. As DNA, the CDR3 is TGTGCCAGCAGACGACAGGGGATGGGGTATGGCTACACCTTC. It translates to CASRRQGMGYGYTF.

This chain uses TRBV21-1 with TRBJ2-2; the table assigns TRBD1, which was not confirmed against the DNA. TRBV21-1 is a listed pseudogene. The CDR3 runs 18 residues. The CDR3 DNA sequence: TGTGCCAGCAGCGCCCGCAGCTACAGGGGAACGAACACCGGGGAGCTGTTTTTT. Translation: CASSARSYRGTNTGELFF.

The gene calls are TRBV11-1 and TRBJ2-5, with 14 bases that match TRBD2. Germline values: CDR1 SGHAT, CDR2 FQDESV (reference sequence). The CDR3 is 17 residues long. Trimming took 5 bases from V and 4 from J; bases not matched to a gene: 9. CDR3 sequence (DNA): TGTGCCAGCAGCCAACAGACTAGCGGGGGGGCCGGAGAGACCCAGTACTTC. It encodes CASSQQTSGGAGETQYF.

This clonotype was counted between two and nine times. J is TRBJ2-2 and V is TRBV19; D possibly corresponds to TRBD1 (5 bases). The CDR3 runs to 16 residues. Trimming took 5 bases from V and 5 from J, leaving 18 bases between them. Germline V lookup: CDR1 LNHDA, CDR2 SQIVND (reference sequence). The CDR3 is CASSLPQGRGTGELFF. CDR3 DNA: TGTGCCAGTAGTCTCCCGCAGGGAAGGGGTACCGGGGAGCTGTTTTTT.

By sample share, this clonotype is medium-sized. The rearrangement joins TRBV19 to TRBJ1-6; D remains unclear. Trimming shortened V by 4 bases and J by 3 bases, and 7 bases separated the two germline ends. The CDR3 length is 14 residues. Germline values: CDR1 LNHDA, CDR2 SQIVND (reference sequence). For the CDR3, the DNA is TGTGCCAGTAGTACAGAGAACTATAATTCACCCCTCCACTTT. It yields the protein CASSTENYNSPLHF.

This chain uses TRBV27 with TRBJ1-5; 11 positions match TRBD1. CDR1 is MNHEY, CDR2 SMNVEV, per germline (reference sequence). V lost 6 bases to trimming and J lost 2 bases; unmatched junction nucleotides: 6. CDR3 size: 16 residues. The CDR3, as DNA: TGTGCCAGCAGAGGACAGGGGGCGAAGGGCAATCAGCCCCAGCATTTT. This gives the protein CASRGQGAKGNQPQHF.

The chain joins TRBV5-4 to TRBJ2-6; TRBD1 matches 12 bases. Trimming at V came to 4 bases and at J to 4 bases, leaving 9 bases not matched to a gene. The CDR3 length is 18 residues. Germline V CDR1 and CDR2: SGHNT, YYREEE (reference sequence). The CDR3 sequence is CASSNLRDRGRGANVLTF. CDR3 coding DNA: TGTGCCAGCAGCAACCTCCGGGACAGGGGGCGAGGGGCCAACGTCCTGACTTTC. The whole variable domain, remainder taken from reference TRBV5-4 and TRBJ2-6, is ETGVTQSPTHLIKTRGQQVTLRCSSQSGHNTVSWYQQALGQGPQFIFQYYREEENGRGNFPPRFSGLQFPNYSSELNVNALELDDSALYLCASSNLRDRGRGANVLTFGAGSRLTVL.

This clonotype was seen a handful of times. The V and J genes are TRBV6-1 and TRBJ1-2; D might be TRBD1 (5 bases). This CDR3 is built from 20 residues. Trimming shortened V by 7 bases and J by 1 base, and 31 bases separated the two germline ends. CDR1 and CDR2 from the germline V gene are MNHNS and SASEGT. The CDR3 sequence: CASMRRQGGTVNPNNYGYTF. In DNA form, the CDR3 reads TGTGCCAGCATGAGACGGCAGGGCGGAACCGTAAATCCTAATAACTATGGCTACACCTTC.